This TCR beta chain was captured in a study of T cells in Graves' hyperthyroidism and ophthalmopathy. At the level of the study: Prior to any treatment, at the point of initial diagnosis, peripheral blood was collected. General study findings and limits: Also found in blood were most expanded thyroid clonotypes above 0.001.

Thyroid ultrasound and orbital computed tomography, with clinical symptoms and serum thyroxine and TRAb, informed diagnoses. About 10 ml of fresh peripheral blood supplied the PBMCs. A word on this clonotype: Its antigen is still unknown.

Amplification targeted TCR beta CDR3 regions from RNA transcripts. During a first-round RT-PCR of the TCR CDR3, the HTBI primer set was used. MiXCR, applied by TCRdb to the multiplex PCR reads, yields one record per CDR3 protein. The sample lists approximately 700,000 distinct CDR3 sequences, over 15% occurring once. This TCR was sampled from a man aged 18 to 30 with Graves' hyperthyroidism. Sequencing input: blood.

DNA of the CDR3: TGTGCCACCAGTGATTACAGCTATGGCTACACCTTC. Translation: CATSDYSYGYTF. The chain is built from TRBV24-1 and TRBJ1-2; D gene unclear. CDR1 and CDR2 from the germline V gene are KGHDR and SFDVKD. CDR3 length equals 12 residues. With 2 bases removed from V and 4 bases from J, the gap between germline ends came to 4 bases.